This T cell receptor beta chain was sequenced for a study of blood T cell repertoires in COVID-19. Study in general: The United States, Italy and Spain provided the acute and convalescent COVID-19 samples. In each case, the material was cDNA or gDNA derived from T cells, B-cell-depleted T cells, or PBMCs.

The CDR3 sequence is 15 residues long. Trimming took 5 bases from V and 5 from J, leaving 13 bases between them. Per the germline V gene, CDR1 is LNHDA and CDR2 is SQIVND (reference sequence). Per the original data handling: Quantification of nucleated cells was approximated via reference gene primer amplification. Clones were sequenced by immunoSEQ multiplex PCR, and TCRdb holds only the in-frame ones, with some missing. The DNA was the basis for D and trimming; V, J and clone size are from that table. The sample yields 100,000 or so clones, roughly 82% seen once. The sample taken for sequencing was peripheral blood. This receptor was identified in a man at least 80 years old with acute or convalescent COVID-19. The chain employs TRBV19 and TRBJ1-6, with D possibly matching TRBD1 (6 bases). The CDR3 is CASSSRTDHNSPLHF. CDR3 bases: TGTGCCAGTAGTTCACGGACAGATCATAATTCACCCCTCCACTTT.